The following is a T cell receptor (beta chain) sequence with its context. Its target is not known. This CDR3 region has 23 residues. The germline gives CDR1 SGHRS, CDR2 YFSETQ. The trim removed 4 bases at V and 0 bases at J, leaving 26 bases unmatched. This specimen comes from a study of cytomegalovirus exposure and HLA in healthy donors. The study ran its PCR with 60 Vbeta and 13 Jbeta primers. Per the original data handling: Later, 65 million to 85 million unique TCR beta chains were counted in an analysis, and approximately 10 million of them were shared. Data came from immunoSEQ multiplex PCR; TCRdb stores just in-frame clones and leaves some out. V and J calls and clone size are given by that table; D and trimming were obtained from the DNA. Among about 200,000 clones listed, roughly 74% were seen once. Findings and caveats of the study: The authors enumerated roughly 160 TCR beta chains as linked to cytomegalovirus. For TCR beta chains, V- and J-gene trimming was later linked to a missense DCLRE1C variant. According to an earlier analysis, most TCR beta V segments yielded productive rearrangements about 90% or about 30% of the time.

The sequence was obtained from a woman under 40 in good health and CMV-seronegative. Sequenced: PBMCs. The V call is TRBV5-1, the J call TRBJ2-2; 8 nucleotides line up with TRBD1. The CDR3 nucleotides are TGCGCCAGCAGCGTACGGGACAGGCCTAGCACCGTAGCATTACGGACGAACACCGGGGAGCTGTTTTTT. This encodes CASSVRDRPSTVALRTNTGELFF.